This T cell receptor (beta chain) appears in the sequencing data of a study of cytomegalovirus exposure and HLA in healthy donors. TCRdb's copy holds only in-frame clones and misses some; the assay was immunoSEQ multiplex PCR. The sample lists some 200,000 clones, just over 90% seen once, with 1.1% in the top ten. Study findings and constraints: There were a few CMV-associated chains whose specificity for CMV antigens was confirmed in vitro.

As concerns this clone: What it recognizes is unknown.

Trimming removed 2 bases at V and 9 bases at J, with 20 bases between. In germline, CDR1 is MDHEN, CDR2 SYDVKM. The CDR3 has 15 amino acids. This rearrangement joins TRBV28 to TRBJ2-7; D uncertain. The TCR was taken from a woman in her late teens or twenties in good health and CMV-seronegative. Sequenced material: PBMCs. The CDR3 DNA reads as TGTGCCAGCAGTTTAGGCCGCCTTATACACCAATCGCAGTACTTC. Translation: CASSLGRLIHQSQYF.